This T cell receptor beta chain is drawn from a study of T cells in Graves' hyperthyroidism and ophthalmopathy. This CDR3 region has 17 residues. CDR1 and CDR2 from the germline V gene are LNHDA and SQIVND (reference sequence). V dropped 4 bases and J dropped 0; count of bases not matched to a gene: 6. This clonotype was observed a few times. RNA transcripts provided the source from which TCR beta CDR3 regions were amplified. HTBI primers were used for first-round RT-PCR of the TCR CDR3. TCRdb recomputed calls from the multiplex PCR reads with MiXCR, one row per CDR3 protein. The table lists hundreds of thousands of distinct CDR3 sequences, 13% to 15% of them singletons.

Sequences were obtained from blood. The rearrangement uses TRBV19 and TRBJ2-2; 9 nucleotides match TRBD2. This clonotype was obtained from a woman aged 18-29 years with Graves' hyperthyroidism. The CDR3 region has the DNA TGTGCCAGTAGTAGGCCGACTAGCGGAGCGAACACCGGGGAGCTGTTTTTT. This sequence encodes CASSRPTSGANTGELFF.